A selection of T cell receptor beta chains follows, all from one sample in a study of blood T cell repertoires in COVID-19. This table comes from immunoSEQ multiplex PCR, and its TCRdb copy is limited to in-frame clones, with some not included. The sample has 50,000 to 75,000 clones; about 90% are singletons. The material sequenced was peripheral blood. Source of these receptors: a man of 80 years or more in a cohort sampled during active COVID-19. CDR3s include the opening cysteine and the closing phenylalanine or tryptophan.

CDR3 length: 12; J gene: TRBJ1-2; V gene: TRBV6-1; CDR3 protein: CASSEGSGGYTF
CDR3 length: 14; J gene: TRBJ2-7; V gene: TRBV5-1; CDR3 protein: CASSPSSATYEQYF
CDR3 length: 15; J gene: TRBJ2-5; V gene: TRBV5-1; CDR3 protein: CASSLAGGRRETQYF
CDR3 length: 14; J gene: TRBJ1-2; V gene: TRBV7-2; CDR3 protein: CASSLGQFAAGYTF
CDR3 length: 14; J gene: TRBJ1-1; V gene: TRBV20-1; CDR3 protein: CSASSDGGNTEAFF
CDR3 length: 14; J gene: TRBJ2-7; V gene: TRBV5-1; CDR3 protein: CASSLGTVRGEQYF
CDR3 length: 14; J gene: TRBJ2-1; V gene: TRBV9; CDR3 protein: CASSASGGANEQFF
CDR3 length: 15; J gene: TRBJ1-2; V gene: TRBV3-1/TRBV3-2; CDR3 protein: CASSHQDRDRGGYTF
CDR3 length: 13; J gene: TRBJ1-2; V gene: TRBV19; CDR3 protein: CASSPGQGYGYTF
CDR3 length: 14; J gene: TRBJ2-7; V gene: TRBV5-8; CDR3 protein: CASSSSLALDEQYF
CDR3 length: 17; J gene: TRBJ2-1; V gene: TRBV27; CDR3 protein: CASSFSTPGQGAWEQFF
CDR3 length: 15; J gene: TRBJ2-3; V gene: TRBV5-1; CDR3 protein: CASSLDSQGTDTQYF
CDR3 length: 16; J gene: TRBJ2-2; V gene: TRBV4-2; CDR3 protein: CASSQEARSDTGELFF
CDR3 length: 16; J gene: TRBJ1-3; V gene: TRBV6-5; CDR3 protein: CASSYSTGSFGNTIYF
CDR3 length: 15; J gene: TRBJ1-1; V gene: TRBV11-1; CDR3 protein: CASSGAGVANTEAFF
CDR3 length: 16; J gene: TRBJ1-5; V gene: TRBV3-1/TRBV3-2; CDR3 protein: CASSQKGLSRGRPQHF
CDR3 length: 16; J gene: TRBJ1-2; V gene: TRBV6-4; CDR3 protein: CASSENPGALGNGYTF
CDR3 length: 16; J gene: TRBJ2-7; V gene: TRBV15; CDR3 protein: CATSKPTGTVTYEQYF
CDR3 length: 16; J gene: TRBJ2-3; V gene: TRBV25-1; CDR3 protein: CASSAGQRGATDTQYF
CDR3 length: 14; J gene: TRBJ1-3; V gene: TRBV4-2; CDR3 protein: CASSQERTGDTIYF